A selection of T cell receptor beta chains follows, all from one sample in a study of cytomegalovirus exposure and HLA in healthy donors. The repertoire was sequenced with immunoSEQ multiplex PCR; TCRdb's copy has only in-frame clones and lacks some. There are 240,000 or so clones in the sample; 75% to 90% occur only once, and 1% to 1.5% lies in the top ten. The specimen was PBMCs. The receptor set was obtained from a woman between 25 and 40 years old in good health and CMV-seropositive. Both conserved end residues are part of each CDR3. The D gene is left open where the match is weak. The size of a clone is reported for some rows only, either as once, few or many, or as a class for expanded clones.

DNA: TGTGCCAGCAGTTCCGTCCAGGAAAGGGGTGAAAAACTGTTTTTT
CDR3: CASSSVQERGEKLFF
size: -
J: TRBJ1-4
D: -
V: TRBV27

DNA: TGTGCCAGCAGCTTAGGCGGGACAGGGGGCTATAATTCACCCCTCCACTTT
CDR3: CASSLGGTGGYNSPLHF
size: -
J: TRBJ1-6
D: TRBD1
V: TRBV13

DNA: TGTGCCAGCAGGGCCCTAGGCGGGGGCGGCACTGAAGCTTTCTTT
CDR3: CASRALGGGGTEAFF
size: -
J: TRBJ1-1
D: -
V: TRBV6-1

DNA: TGTGCCAGCAGTCCCCTGAAACTGGAGGCGTCCTATGGCTACACCTTC
CDR3: CASSPLKLEASYGYTF
size: -
J: TRBJ1-2
D: -
V: TRBV6-6

DNA: TGCAGCGTTGAAGTAGTAGACACTGAAGCTTTCTTT
CDR3: CSVEVVDTEAFF
size: few
J: TRBJ1-1
D: -
V: TRBV29-1

DNA: TGTGCCAGCAGTTTTCCCCTAGCGGGAGGGGGGCCCGGGGAGCTGTTTTTT
CDR3: CASSFPLAGGGPGELFF
size: -
J: TRBJ2-2
D: TRBD2
V: TRBV28

DNA: TGTGCCAGCAGCCCGAGTCTGGGTTCTCGGAGCTATGGCTACACCTTC
CDR3: CASSPSLGSRSYGYTF
size: -
J: TRBJ1-2
D: -
V: TRBV27

DNA: TGTGCCAGCAGTTTATCGAGGAGAGGACAGAGTATTTACGAGCAGTACTTC
CDR3: CASSLSRRGQSIYEQYF
size: -
J: TRBJ2-7
D: -
V: TRBV27

DNA: TGTGCCAGCAGCTTAATGACAGACCTAGAAGCTTTCTTT
CDR3: CASSLMTDLEAFF
size: -
J: TRBJ1-1
D: -
V: TRBV7-8

DNA: TGTGCCAGCAGCCAAGAGGCCAGGGGCAACTACGAGCAGTACTTC
CDR3: CASSQEARGNYEQYF
size: few
J: TRBJ2-7
D: -
V: TRBV4-2

DNA: TGTGCCAGCAGCACCCACGGACAGGGGAGGGAGCAGTACTTC
CDR3: CASSTHGQGREQYF
size: -
J: TRBJ2-7
D: TRBD1
V: TRBV5-8

DNA: TGTGCCTGGAATCAGGGATCGGAGACCCAGTACTTC
CDR3: CAWNQGSETQYF
size: -
J: TRBJ2-5
D: -
V: TRBV30

DNA: TGTGCCAGCAGTTATGCGGGAGGGCCCAATGAGCAGTTCTTC
CDR3: CASSYAGGPNEQFF
size: -
J: TRBJ2-1
D: TRBD2
V: TRBV6-5

DNA: TGTGCCAGTAGTACAGGATACAATCAGCCCCAGCATTTT
CDR3: CASSTGYNQPQHF
size: once
J: TRBJ1-5
D: -
V: TRBV6-5

DNA: TGTGCCAGCAGTGGCGGGACGGCGACGTACAATGAGCAGTTCTTC
CDR3: CASSGGTATYNEQFF
size: -
J: TRBJ2-1
D: -
V: TRBV2

DNA: TGCGCCAGTCGGGCGCGGGAGAGTACAGATACGCAGTATTTT
CDR3: CASRARESTDTQYF
size: -
J: TRBJ2-3
D: TRBD2
V: TRBV5-1

DNA: TGTGCCAGCAGTTACTCGAAAGGGACACCGGGTGAAAAACTGTTTTTT
CDR3: CASSYSKGTPGEKLFF
size: -
J: TRBJ1-4
D: -
V: TRBV6-6

DNA: TGTGCCAGCAGTGCTCCACAGGGAGTTGAAGGGGACGAGCAGTACTTC
CDR3: CASSAPQGVEGDEQYF
size: -
J: TRBJ2-7
D: -
V: TRBV28

DNA: TGTGCCACCAGCAGGGTACAGGGTCATCAGCCCCAGCATTTT
CDR3: CATSRVQGHQPQHF
size: -
J: TRBJ1-5
D: -
V: TRBV15

DNA: TGTGCCAGCTCACCACTTCCAGAGAACACTGAAGCTTTCTTT
CDR3: CASSPLPENTEAFF
size: -
J: TRBJ1-1
D: -
V: TRBV18

DNA: TGTGCCAGCAGTTCTACAGGGGGAAGGACTGAAGCTTTCTTT
CDR3: CASSSTGGRTEAFF
size: -
J: TRBJ1-1
D: TRBD1
V: TRBV27

DNA: TGCGCCAGCAGCGACGGGGGACAGGGTAAAGGCTACACCTTC
CDR3: CASSDGGQGKGYTF
size: -
J: TRBJ1-2
D: TRBD1
V: TRBV5-1

DNA: TGTGCCACCATGGCCCCAGCGGGAGGCAGCACAGATACGCAGTATTTT
CDR3: CATMAPAGGSTDTQYF
size: -
J: TRBJ2-3
D: TRBD2
V: TRBV28

DNA: TGCAGCGTTCTGGGGACAGGGGGCTTAGTCGAAAAACTGTTTTTT
CDR3: CSVLGTGGLVEKLFF
size: -
J: TRBJ1-4
D: TRBD1
V: TRBV29-1

DNA: TGCGCCAGCAGCTTGGGGAGTAGCGGGAGTTCCTTAGATACGCAGTATTTT
CDR3: CASSLGSSGSSLDTQYF
size: -
J: TRBJ2-3
D: TRBD2
V: TRBV5-1

DNA: TGTGCCAGCAGTGACTCACCGGGACTAGGCGTCGGGGAGCTGTTTTTT
CDR3: CASSDSPGLGVGELFF
size: -
J: TRBJ2-2
D: TRBD2
V: TRBV6-4

DNA: TGTGCCAGCTCACCGACAGGGGATACCGGGGAGCTGTTTTTT
CDR3: CASSPTGDTGELFF
size: few
J: TRBJ2-2
D: TRBD1
V: TRBV18

DNA: TGTGCCAGCGAACGGGAAGAGCCCCCGTACAATGAGCAGTTCTTC
CDR3: CASEREEPPYNEQFF
size: -
J: TRBJ2-1
D: -
V: TRBV2

DNA: TGTGCCAGCAGTGAAGGGGCATCAGAGAAGGTCTCCTACGAGCAGTACTTC
CDR3: CASSEGASEKVSYEQYF
size: -
J: TRBJ2-7
D: -
V: TRBV2

DNA: TGTGCCAGCAGTGGAAACAGAATGCTCTCTGGAAACACCATATATTTT
CDR3: CASSGNRMLSGNTIYF
size: -
J: TRBJ1-3
D: -
V: TRBV6-1

DNA: TGTGCCAGCAGTTCAGGACAGCACTATGGCTACACCTTC
CDR3: CASSSGQHYGYTF
size: -
J: TRBJ1-2
D: -
V: TRBV7-9

DNA: TGTGCCAGCAGCTTGGGTGGGGGGAACTCCTACGAGCAGTACTTC
CDR3: CASSLGGGNSYEQYF
size: -
J: TRBJ2-7
D: -
V: TRBV5-4

DNA: TGTGCCGGACGACTAGCGAGGAACACCGGGGAGCTGTTTTTT
CDR3: CAGRLARNTGELFF
size: -
J: TRBJ2-2
D: TRBD2
V: TRBV2

DNA: TGTGCCAGCAATCTGGGAGGGAGCTCCTACAATGAGCAGTTCTTC
CDR3: CASNLGGSSYNEQFF
size: -
J: TRBJ2-1
D: TRBD2
V: TRBV13

DNA: TGCGCCAGCAGCGCGGCCCAGGGGTCGAACACTGAAGCTTTCTTT
CDR3: CASSAAQGSNTEAFF
size: -
J: TRBJ1-1
D: -
V: TRBV5-1

DNA: TGCGCCAGCAGTCAAAACACAGGCAGCAAGGGCTACTACGAGCAGTACTTC
CDR3: CASSQNTGSKGYYEQYF
size: -
J: TRBJ2-7
D: -
V: TRBV23-1

DNA: TGTGCCAGCAGCTTTGGTGGCAGCGCCTACGAGCAGTACTTC
CDR3: CASSFGGSAYEQYF
size: once
J: TRBJ2-7
D: -
V: TRBV7-2

DNA: TGTGCCAGCAGTCTAACTAGCGCCCAGAACACCGGGGAGCTGTTTTTT
CDR3: CASSLTSAQNTGELFF
size: -
J: TRBJ2-2
D: TRBD2
V: TRBV28

DNA: TGTGCCAGCAGTGTAAACCCCATTCAGGGCACTGAGGATGGCTACACCTTC
CDR3: CASSVNPIQGTEDGYTF
size: few
J: TRBJ1-2
D: -
V: TRBV2

DNA: TGTGCCAGCAGCCAAGTGGAAGGGAGCTCCTACAATGAGCAGTTCTTC
CDR3: CASSQVEGSSYNEQFF
size: -
J: TRBJ2-1
D: -
V: TRBV14

DNA: TGTGCCAGCAGTTACGGGAGCACAGATACGCAGTATTTT
CDR3: CASSYGSTDTQYF
size: few
J: TRBJ2-3
D: -
V: TRBV27

DNA: TGTGCCAGCAGCTTCTTTAGCGGGAGTACCGGGGAGCTGTTTTTT
CDR3: CASSFFSGSTGELFF
size: -
J: TRBJ2-2
D: TRBD2
V: TRBV7-6

DNA: TGTGCCAGCTCACCACCCGACAGGGTGGATGGCTACACCTTC
CDR3: CASSPPDRVDGYTF
size: -
J: TRBJ1-2
D: TRBD1
V: TRBV18

DNA: TGTGCCAGTAGTATATCAGGTAGCATTCAGTACTTC
CDR3: CASSISGSIQYF
size: -
J: TRBJ2-4
D: -
V: TRBV19

DNA: TGTGCCAGTGGGTGGTTCGGGGTCGGGAGCATTCAGTACTTC
CDR3: CASGWFGVGSIQYF
size: -
J: TRBJ2-4
D: -
V: TRBV19

DNA: TGTGCCAGCAGCCCGGGGAGCCTTCCTTATGGCTACACCTTC
CDR3: CASSPGSLPYGYTF
size: -
J: TRBJ1-2
D: -
V: TRBV5-6

DNA: TGTGCCGGCGACAGGGGATCGAACACCGGGGAGCTGTTTTTT
CDR3: CAGDRGSNTGELFF
size: once
J: TRBJ2-2
D: TRBD1
V: TRBV6-1

DNA: TGTGCCAGCAGTGAAGCTCGCGGGAGTCCCTACGAGCAGTACTTC
CDR3: CASSEARGSPYEQYF
size: -
J: TRBJ2-7
D: TRBD2
V: TRBV2

DNA: TGCAGCGTGACCGGGACAGGGGGTTCCAATACCCCCTACGAGCAGTACTTC
CDR3: CSVTGTGGSNTPYEQYF
size: -
J: TRBJ2-7
D: TRBD1
V: TRBV29-1

DNA: TGTGCCAGCAGCCGCGCTACAGGGGGGCCGAACACCGGGGAGCTGTTTTTT
CDR3: CASSRATGGPNTGELFF
size: -
J: TRBJ2-2
D: TRBD1
V: TRBV5-4

DNA: TGCGCCAGCAGCCAGGACAGGGCTGGAAACACCATATATTTT
CDR3: CASSQDRAGNTIYF
size: -
J: TRBJ1-3
D: TRBD1
V: TRBV5-1

DNA: TGTGCCAGCTTGGGACAGGGGGAAAAACTGTTTTTT
CDR3: CASLGQGEKLFF
size: -
J: TRBJ1-4
D: TRBD1
V: TRBV2